Detailed here is one T cell receptor beta chain. The data were taken from a study of blood T cell repertoires in COVID-19. Study overall: The study drew acute and convalescent COVID-19 samples from the United States, Italy and Spain. In each case, the material was cDNA or gDNA derived from T cells, B-cell-depleted T cells, or PBMCs.

In the original workflow: Amplified reference gene primers provided the basis for estimating nucleated cell counts. Measured with immunoSEQ multiplex PCR; TCRdb has only the in-frame clones, and not every one. The V and J calls and the clone size are those of that table, but D and trimming were determined from the DNA. The table includes 130,000 or so clones, more than 70% detected once. Trimming shortened V by 0 bases and J by 2 bases, and 11 bases separated the two germline ends. The germline V gene encodes CDR1 LNHNV and CDR2 YYDKDF (reference sequence). There are 15 residues in the CDR3. The TCR sequence derives from a woman aged 60-75 years with acute or convalescent COVID-19. Sequencing used peripheral blood. This chain uses TRBV15 with TRBJ2-7, with D possibly being TRBD1 (6 bases). DNA for the CDR3: TGTGCCACCAGCAGAGAGGTAGGGACACCCTACGAGCAGTACTTC. This translates into CATSREVGTPYEQYF.